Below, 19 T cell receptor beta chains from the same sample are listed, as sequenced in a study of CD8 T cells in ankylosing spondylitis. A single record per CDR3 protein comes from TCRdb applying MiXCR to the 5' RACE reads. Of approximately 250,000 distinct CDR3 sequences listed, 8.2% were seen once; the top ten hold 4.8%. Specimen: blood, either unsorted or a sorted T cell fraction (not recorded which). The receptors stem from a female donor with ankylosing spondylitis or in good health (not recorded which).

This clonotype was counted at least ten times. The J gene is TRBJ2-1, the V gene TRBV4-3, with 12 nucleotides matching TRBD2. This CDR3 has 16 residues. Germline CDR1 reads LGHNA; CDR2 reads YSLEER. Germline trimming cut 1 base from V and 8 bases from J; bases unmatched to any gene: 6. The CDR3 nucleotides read TGCGCCAGCAGCCAAGCACGGACTAGCGGGACCGATGAGCAGTTCTTC. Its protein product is CASSQARTSGTDEQFF.

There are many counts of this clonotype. In DNA form, the CDR3 reads TGTGCCAGCAGTTACTCGCTAAGGCAAAACATTCAGTACTTC. This encodes CASSYSLRQNIQYF. The chain recombines TRBV6-5 with TRBJ2-4, with D hard to call. CDR3 length: 14 residues. In germline, CDR1 is MNHEY, CDR2 SVGAGI. V lost 0 bases to trimming and J lost 5 bases, with 8 bases between them.

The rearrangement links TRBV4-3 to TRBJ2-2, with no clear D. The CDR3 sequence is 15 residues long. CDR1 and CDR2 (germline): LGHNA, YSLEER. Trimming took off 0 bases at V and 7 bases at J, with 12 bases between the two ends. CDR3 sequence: CASSQDPSPGGELFF. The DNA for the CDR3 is TGCGCCAGCAGCCAAGATCCAAGTCCCGGCGGGGAGCTGTTTTTT.

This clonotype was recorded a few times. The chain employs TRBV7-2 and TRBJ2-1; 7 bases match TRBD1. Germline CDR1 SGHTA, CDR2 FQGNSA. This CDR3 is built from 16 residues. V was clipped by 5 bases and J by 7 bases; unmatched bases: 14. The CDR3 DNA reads TGTGCCAGCAGCCCATCACAGGGGAGCGGAGTAAATGAGCAGTTCTTC. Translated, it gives CASSPSQGSGVNEQFF.

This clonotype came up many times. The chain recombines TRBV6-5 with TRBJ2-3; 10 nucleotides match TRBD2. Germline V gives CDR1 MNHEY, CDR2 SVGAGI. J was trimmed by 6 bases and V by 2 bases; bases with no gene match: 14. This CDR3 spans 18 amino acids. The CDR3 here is CASSYRVSGRAADDTQYF. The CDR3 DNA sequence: TGTGCCAGCAGTTACAGGGTGAGCGGGAGGGCCGCGGATGATACGCAGTATTTT.

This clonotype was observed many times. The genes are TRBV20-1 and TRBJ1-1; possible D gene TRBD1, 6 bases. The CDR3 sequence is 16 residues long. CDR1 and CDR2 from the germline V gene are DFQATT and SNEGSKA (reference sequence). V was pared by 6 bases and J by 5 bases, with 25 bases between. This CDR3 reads CSAPARGARLGTEAFF. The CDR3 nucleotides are TGCAGTGCCCCCGCTCGGGGGGCCAGGTTGGGAACTGAAGCTTTCTTT.

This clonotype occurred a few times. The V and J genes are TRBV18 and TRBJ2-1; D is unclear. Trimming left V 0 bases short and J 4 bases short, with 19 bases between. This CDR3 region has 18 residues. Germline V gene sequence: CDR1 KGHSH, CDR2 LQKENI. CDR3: CASSPPVKASAFYNEQFF. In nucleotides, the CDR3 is TGTGCCAGCTCACCACCGGTCAAGGCCTCTGCTTTTTACAATGAGCAGTTCTTC.

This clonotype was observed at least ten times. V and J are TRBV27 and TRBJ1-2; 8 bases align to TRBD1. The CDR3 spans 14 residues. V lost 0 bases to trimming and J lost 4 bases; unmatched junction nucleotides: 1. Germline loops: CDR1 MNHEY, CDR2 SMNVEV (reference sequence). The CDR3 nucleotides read TGTGCCAGCAGTTTATCACAGGGGGGCTATGGCTACACCTTC. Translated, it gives CASSLSQGGYGYTF.

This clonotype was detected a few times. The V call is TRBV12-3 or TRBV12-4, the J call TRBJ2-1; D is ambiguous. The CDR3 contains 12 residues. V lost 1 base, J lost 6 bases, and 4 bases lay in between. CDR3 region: CASSLGINEQFF. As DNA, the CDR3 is TGTGCCAGCAGTTTAGGGATCAATGAGCAGTTCTTC.

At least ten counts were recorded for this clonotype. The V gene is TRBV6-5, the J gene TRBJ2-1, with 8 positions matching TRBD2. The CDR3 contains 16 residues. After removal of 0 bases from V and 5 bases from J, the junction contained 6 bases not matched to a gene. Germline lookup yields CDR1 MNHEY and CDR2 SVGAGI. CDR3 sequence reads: CASSYSQEAGDNEQFF. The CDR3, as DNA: TGTGCCAGCAGTTACTCCCAGGAAGCGGGGGACAATGAGCAGTTCTTC.

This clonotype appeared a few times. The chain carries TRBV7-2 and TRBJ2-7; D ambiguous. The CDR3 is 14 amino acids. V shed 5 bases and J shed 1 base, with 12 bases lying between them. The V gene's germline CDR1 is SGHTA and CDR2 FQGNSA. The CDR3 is CASSPILGSYEQYF. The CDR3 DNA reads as TGTGCCAGCAGCCCCATCCTGGGGTCCTACGAGCAGTACTTC.

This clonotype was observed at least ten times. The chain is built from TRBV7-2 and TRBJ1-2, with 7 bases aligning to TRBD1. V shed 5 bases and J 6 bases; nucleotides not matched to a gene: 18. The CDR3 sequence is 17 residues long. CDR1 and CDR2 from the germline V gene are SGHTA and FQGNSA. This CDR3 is CASSARYGHRGGNGYTF. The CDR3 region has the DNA TGTGCCAGCAGCGCACGGTACGGCCACAGGGGTGGAAATGGCTACACCTTC.

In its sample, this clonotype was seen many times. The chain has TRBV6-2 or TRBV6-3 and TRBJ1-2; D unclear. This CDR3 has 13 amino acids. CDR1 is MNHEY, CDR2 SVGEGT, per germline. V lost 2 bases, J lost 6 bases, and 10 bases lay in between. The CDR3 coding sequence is TGTGCCAGCAGTTACAGGGCGGATAATGGCTACACCTTC. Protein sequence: CASSYRADNGYTF.

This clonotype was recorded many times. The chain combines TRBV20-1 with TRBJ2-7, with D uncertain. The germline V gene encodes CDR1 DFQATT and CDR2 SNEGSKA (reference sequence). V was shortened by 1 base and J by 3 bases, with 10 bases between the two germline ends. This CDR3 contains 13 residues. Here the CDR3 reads CSARAPGYYEQYF. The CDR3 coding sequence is TGCAGTGCTAGAGCCCCGGGTTACTACGAGCAGTACTTC.

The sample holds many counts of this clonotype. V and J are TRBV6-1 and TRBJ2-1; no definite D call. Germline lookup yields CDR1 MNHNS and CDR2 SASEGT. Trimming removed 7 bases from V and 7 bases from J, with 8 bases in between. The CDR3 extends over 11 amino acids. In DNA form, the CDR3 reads TGTGCCAGCAATGTACGGAATGAGCAGTTCTTC. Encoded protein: CASNVRNEQFF.

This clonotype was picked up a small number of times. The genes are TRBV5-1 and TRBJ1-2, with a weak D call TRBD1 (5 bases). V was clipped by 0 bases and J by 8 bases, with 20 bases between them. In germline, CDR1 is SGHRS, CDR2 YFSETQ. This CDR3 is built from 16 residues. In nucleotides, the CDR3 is TGCGCCAGCAGCTTGGGGCACGGGGCCGAGGCTGCGGGCTACACCTTC. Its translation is CASSLGHGAEAAGYTF.

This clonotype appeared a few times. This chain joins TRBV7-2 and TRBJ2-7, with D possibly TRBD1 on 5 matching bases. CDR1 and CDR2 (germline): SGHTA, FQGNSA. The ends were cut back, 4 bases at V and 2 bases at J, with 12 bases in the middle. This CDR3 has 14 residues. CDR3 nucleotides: TGTGCCAGCAGCTCCCCAGGGAACCCCTACGAGCAGTACTTC. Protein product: CASSSPGNPYEQYF.

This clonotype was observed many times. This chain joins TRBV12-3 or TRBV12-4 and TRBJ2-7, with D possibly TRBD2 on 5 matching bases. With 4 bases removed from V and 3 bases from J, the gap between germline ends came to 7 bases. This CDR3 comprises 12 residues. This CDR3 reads CASSSAGYEQYF. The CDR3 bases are TGTGCCAGCAGTTCGGCGGGCTACGAGCAGTACTTC.

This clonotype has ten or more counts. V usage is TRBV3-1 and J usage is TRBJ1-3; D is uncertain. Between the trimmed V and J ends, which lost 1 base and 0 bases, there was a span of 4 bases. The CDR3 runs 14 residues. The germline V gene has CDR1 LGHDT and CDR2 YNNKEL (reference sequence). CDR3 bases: TGTGCCAGCAGCCAAGCGGTCTCTGGAAACACCATATATTTT. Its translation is CASSQAVSGNTIYF.